The rows below give T cell receptor beta chains drawn from one sample of a study of Graves' ophthalmopathy and Graves' hyperthyroidism. TCRdb recomputed calls from the multiplex PCR reads with MiXCR, one row per CDR3 protein. The sample carries 450,000 to 600,000 distinct CDR3 sequences, 35% to 45% recorded once. Specimen: peripheral blood or thyroid tissue (not recorded which). The source of these receptors is an adult man with Graves' hyperthyroidism. Each CDR3 is given with its conserved first and last residue. Each record gives: D gene, clone size, J gene, V gene, CDR3 DNA, CDR3 protein. A D gene is named only where the DNA matches it firmly. Only some rows state a clone size, as once, few, many or a class for expanded clones.

-	-	TRBJ1-4	TRBV20-1	TGCAGTGCCGGGGGACCTACCGAAAAACTGTTTTTT	CSAGGPTEKLFF
TRBD1	-	TRBJ2-7	TRBV19	TGTGCCAGTGACTGGACAGGGATCTCCTACGAGCAGTACTTC	CASDWTGISYEQYF
-	-	TRBJ2-5	TRBV6-4	TGTGCCAGCAGTGTGGGCGGACTGGGGGAGACCCAGTACTTC	CASSVGGLGETQYF
TRBD1	few	TRBJ1-6	TRBV20-1	TGCAGTGCTAGAGACACGGGACAGGGGGCGTATTCACCCCTCCACTTT	CSARDTGQGAYSPLHF
TRBD2	few	TRBJ2-7	TRBV2	TGTGCCAGAGGACTAGCGGGATCAAAAGAGCAGTACTTC	CARGLAGSKEQYF
-	few	TRBJ1-4	TRBV12-3/TRBV12-4	TGTGCCAGCAGTTTGGGGCCCCTCAATGAAAAACTGTTTTTT	CASSLGPLNEKLFF
TRBD1	-	TRBJ1-5	TRBV20-1	TGCAGTGCTAGAAACCCTGACAGGGTAGAGACCCAGCATTTT	CSARNPDRVETQHF
TRBD1	once	TRBJ2-7	TRBV7-6	TGTGCCAGCAGCCCTGGACAGGGGGCACAGGCGAACCGCGAGCAGTACTTC	CASSPGQGAQANREQYF
TRBD1	few	TRBJ1-2	TRBV4-1	TGCGCCAGCAGCCAAGTCGGCAGGGGGCGCGATGGAGATGGCTACACCTTC	CASSQVGRGRDGDGYTF
-	many	TRBJ1-5	TRBV7-9	TGTGCCAGCAGCCGGACAGATCAGCCCCAGCATTTT	CASSRTDQPQHF
-	many	TRBJ2-6	TRBV6-5	TGTGCCAGCAGTTACGATCCCCGGGCCAACGTCCTGACTTTC	CASSYDPRANVLTF
TRBD2	-	TRBJ2-3	TRBV7-2	TGTGCCAGCAGCCGGACTAGCGGCACAGATACGCAGTATTTT	CASSRTSGTDTQYF
-	many	TRBJ1-1	TRBV29-1	TGCAGCGTTGCGTTAACTATGAACACTGAAGCTTTCTTT	CSVALTMNTEAFF
TRBD1	-	TRBJ2-1	TRBV29-1	TGCAGCGTTCATGACAGGGGGGGACGAGTCTATGAGCAGTTCTTC	CSVHDRGGRVYEQFF